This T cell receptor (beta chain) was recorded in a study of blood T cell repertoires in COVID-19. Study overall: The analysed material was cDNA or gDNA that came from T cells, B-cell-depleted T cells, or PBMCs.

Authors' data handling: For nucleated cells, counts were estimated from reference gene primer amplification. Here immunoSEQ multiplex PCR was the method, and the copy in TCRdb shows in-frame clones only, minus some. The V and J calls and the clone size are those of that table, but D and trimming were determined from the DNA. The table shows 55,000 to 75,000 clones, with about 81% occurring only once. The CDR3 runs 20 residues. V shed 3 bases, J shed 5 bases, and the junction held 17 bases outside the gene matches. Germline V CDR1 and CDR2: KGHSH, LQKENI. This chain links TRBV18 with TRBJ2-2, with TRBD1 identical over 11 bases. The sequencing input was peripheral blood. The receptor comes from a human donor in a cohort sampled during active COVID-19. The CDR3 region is CASSPQGQGVSGTTTGELFF. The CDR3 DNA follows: TGTGCCAGCTCACCCCAGGGACAGGGGGTAAGCGGGACCACGACCGGGGAGCTGTTTTTT. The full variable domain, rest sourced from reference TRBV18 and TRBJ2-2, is NAGVMQNPRHLVRRRGQEARLRCSPMKGHSHVYWYRQLPEEGLKFMVYLQKENIIDESGMPKERFSAEFPKEGPSILRIQQVVRGDSAAYFCASSPQGQGVSGTTTGELFFGEGSRLTVL.